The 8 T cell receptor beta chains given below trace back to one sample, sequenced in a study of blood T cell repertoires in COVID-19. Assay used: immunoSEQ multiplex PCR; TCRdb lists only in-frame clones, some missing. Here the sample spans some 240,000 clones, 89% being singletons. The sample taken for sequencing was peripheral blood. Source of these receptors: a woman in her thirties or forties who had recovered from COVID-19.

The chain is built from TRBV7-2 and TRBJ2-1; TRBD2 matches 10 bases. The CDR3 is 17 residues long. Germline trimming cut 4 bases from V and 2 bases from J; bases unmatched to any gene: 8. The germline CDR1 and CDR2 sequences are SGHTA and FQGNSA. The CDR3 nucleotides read TGTGCCAGCAGCTCCAGAAGTCTAGCGGGGGCCTACAATGAGCAGTTCTTC. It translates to CASSSRSLAGAYNEQFF.

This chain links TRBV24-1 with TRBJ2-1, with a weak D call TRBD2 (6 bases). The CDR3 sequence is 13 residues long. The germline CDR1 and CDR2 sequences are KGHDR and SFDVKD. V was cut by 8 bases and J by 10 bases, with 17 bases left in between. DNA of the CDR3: TGTGCCACCACGGACATGCTCGGGGGAGAGCAGTTCTTC. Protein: CATTDMLGGEQFF.

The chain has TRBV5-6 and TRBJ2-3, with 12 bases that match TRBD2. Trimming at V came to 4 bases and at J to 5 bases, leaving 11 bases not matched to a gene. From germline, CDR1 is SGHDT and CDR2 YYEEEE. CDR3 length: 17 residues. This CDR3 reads CASSQGLAGANGDTQYF. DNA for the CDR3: TGTGCCAGCAGCCAGGGACTAGCGGGCGCGAACGGAGATACGCAGTATTTT.

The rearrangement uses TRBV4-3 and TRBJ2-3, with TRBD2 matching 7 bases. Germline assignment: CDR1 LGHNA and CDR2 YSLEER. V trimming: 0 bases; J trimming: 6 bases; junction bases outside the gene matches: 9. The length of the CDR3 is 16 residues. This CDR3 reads CASSQDRREPTDTQYF. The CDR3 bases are TGCGCCAGCAGCCAAGATCGGCGGGAGCCGACGGATACGCAGTATTTT.

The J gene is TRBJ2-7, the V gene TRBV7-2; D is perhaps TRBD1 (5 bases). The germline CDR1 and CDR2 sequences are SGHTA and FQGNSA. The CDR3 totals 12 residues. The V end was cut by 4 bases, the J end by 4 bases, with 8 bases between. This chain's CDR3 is CASSSQGYEQYF. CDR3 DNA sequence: TGTGCCAGCAGCTCCCAGGGTTACGAGCAGTACTTC.

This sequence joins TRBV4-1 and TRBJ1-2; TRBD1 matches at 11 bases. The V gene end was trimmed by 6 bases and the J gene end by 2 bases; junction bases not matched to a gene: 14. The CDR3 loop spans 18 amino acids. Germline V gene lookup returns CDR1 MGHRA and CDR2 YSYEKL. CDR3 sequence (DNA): TGCGCCAGCAGAACGGGATCCCCGGGGGACAGGGGGAACTATGGCTACACCTTC. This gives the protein CASRTGSPGDRGNYGYTF.

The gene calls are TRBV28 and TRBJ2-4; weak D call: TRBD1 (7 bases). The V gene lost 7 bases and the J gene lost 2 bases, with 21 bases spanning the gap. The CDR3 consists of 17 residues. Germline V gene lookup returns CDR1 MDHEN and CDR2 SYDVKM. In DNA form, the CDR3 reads TGTGCCAGCAAGGCAGGGGGGTCCATGTCTACCAAAAACATTCAGTACTTC. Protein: CASKAGGSMSTKNIQYF.

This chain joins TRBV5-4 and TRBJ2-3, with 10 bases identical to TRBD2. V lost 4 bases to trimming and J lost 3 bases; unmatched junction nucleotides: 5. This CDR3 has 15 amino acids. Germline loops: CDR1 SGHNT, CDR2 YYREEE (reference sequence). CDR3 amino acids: CASSTRLAGTDTQYF. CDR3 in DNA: TGTGCCAGCAGCACCAGACTAGCGGGTACAGATACGCAGTATTTT. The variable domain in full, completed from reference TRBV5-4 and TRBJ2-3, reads ETGVTQSPTHLIKTRGQQVTLRCSSQSGHNTVSWYQQALGQGPQFIFQYYREEENGRGNFPPRFSGLQFPNYSSELNVNALELDDSALYLCASSTRLAGTDTQYFGPGTRLTVL.